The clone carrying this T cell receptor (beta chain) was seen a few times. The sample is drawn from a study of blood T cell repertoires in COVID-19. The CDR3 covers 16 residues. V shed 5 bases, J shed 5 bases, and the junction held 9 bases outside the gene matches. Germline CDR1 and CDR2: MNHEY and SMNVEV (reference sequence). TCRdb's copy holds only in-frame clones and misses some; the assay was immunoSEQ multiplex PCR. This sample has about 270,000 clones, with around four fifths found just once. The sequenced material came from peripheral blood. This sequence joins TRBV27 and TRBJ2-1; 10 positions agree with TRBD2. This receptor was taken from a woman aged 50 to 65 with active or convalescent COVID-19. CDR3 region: CASSTQAGGLNNEQFF. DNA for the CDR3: TGTGCCAGCAGTACCCAAGCGGGAGGGCTGAACAATGAGCAGTTCTTC.